This T cell receptor beta chain is drawn from a study of T cell repertoires in cytomegalovirus infection. Across the whole study: Epitope selection comprised recently identified HLA-C-restricted CMV epitopes and well-studied HLA-B-restricted CMV epitopes. The public TCR beta signatures pointed to both CMV infection and matching HLA type.

V was shortened by 7 bases and J by 0 bases, with 12 bases between the two germline ends. Looked up from germline, CDR1 is SGHTA and CDR2 is FQGTGA. This CDR3 has 14 amino acids. Study-level results: Within the response measured ex vivo, HLA-C-restricted CMV-specific TCR beta clonotypes were dominant. Cumulated frequencies of public TCR beta families served to identify carriers of CMV plus the relevant HLA.

MiXCR, run by TCRdb on the reads, gives a single entry per CDR3 protein. The data contain roughly 700,000 distinct CDR3 sequences, roughly a third of them singletons. A word on this clonotype: As yet, its antigen is unknown.

This material consisted of cultured PBMCs, taken from culture after CMV antigen stimulation. The J gene is TRBJ2-5, the V gene TRBV7-3; D is possibly TRBD1 or TRBD2 (5 bases each). This clonotype was sampled from a human donor in good health (CMV status not recorded). Some clones in this sample may be carry-over from other donors' samples. The CDR3 region is CASTRRGDQETQYF. The CDR3 DNA sequence: TGTGCCAGCACCCGAAGAGGGGACCAAGAGACCCAGTACTTC.